This T cell receptor beta chain comes out of a study of shared clonotypes between healthy human individuals. Study-wide results and caveats: Donor clonotype sharing was expected to depend on sequencing depth.

Only one count was recorded for this clone. Its antigen is undetermined. The sorted-subset replicate PCRs were given around 200 ng DNA, which is tens of thousands of T cell genomes. As handled by the study authors: ImmunoSEQ supplied junction-only sequences lacking quality scores, so filtering was different. Repertoires were generated with immunoSEQ multiplex PCR, while TCRdb's copy carries only in-frame clones and drops some. The DNA was the basis for D and trimming; V, J and clone size are from that table. Of under 650,000 clones detected, 90% to 97% appear once; the ten largest clones hold approximately 0.06%. The sequencing input was naive CD4+ T cells sorted from blood. Subset denoted: CD45RA+ positively selected. The source is a woman in her thirties in good health.

DNA of the CDR3: TGTGCCAGTAGTATAGAGGGACTAGCGGGAGGGAGCTCCTACAATGAGCAGTTCTTC. Its protein product is CASSIEGLAGGSSYNEQFF. The V call is TRBV19, the J call TRBJ2-1; 16 positions match TRBD2. The CDR3 consists of 19 residues. Trimming cost V 0 bases and J 0 bases; bases outside gene matches: 2. Germline V CDR1 and CDR2: LNHDA, SQIVND (reference sequence).